These T cell receptor beta chains were read from a single sample in a study of T-cell memory formation after mild COVID-19. TCRdb ran MiXCR on the 5' RACE reads and lists one entry per CDR3 protein. The data show about 200,000 distinct CDR3 sequences, about a sixth seen once. The sequenced sample consisted of PBMCs or a T cell subset sorted from them (not recorded which). All receptors derive from an adult woman who had mild COVID-19 (a few samples of this study predate the infection). Cell type and time point are not known. CDR3s include the opening cysteine and the closing phenylalanine or tryptophan. The order of the fields is clone size, D gene, V gene, CDR3 length, J gene, CDR3 protein, CDR3 DNA. A D gene is named only where the DNA matches it firmly. A clone size is listed for some rows: how often the clone was seen (once, few, many), or a class if it is expanded.

-	-	TRBV24-1	14	TRBJ1-2	CATSDLGQAGGYTF	TGTGCCACCAGTGATTTAGGCCAGGCTGGTGGCTACACCTTC
many	-	TRBV5-1	14	TRBJ2-3	CASRVGHLEDTQYF	TGCGCCAGCAGAGTCGGTCATTTAGAAGATACGCAGTATTTT
few	-	TRBV20-1	14	TRBJ2-7	CSARLNHRVHEQYF	TGCAGTGCTAGACTAAATCACAGGGTCCACGAGCAGTACTTC
-	-	TRBV18	14	TRBJ2-5	CASSPRELQETQYF	TGTGCCAGCTCACCGAGGGAGCTACAAGAGACCCAGTACTTC
few	-	TRBV12-3/TRBV12-4	14	TRBJ1-5	CASSLSPRNQPQHF	TGTGCCAGCAGTTTATCCCCCCGCAATCAGCCCCAGCATTTT
-	TRBD1	TRBV11-1	15	TRBJ2-1	CASSLGQGKINEQFF	TGTGCCAGCAGCTTGGGACAGGGGAAAATCAATGAGCAGTTCTTC
-	-	TRBV11-2	15	TRBJ1-2	CASSLVSGSGYGYTF	TGTGCCAGCAGCTTAGTATCGGGGTCCGGGTATGGCTACACCTTC
-	-	TRBV5-6	14	TRBJ1-5	CASSLTGQYQPQHF	TGTGCCAGCAGCTTGACAGGGCAGTATCAGCCCCAGCATTTT
few	TRBD2	TRBV12-3/TRBV12-4	16	TRBJ2-4	CASSLGPAGGKNIQYF	TGTGCCAGCAGTTTAGGTCCGGCGGGGGGCAAAAACATTCAGTACTTC
-	TRBD1	TRBV20-1	17	TRBJ1-3	CSVDRGQSLLSGNTIYF	TGCAGTGTGGACCGGGGACAGAGCCTTCTCTCTGGAAACACCATATATTTT
-	-	TRBV15	16	TRBJ2-1	CATSSRNRVRYNEQFF	TGTGCCACCAGCAGTCGGAACAGGGTCAGATACAATGAGCAGTTCTTC
-	-	TRBV2	14	TRBJ2-5	CASSAGTFEETQYF	TGTGCCAGCAGTGCCGGGACCTTCGAAGAGACCCAGTACTTC
few	-	TRBV5-4	13	TRBJ1-4	CASSLSTNEKLFF	TGTGCCAGCAGCCTATCAACTAATGAAAAACTGTTTTTT
few	-	TRBV6-5	12	TRBJ2-1	CASRTTYNEQFF	TGTGCCAGCAGGACAACCTACAATGAGCAGTTCTTC
-	TRBD1	TRBV6-1	15	TRBJ2-5	CASSEAATGQETQYF	TGTGCCAGCAGTGAAGCGGCGACAGGGCAAGAGACCCAGTACTTC
-	TRBD1	TRBV29-1	18	TRBJ1-1	CSARGYLQGADVDTEAFF	TGCAGCGCCCGGGGTTACCTACAGGGGGCGGATGTGGACACTGAAGCTTTCTTT
-	TRBD1	TRBV30	15	TRBJ2-1	CAWSRGQGVLNEQFF	TGTGCCTGGAGCAGGGGACAGGGGGTTTTGAATGAGCAGTTCTTC
many	-	TRBV7-2	13	TRBJ1-5	CASSLQKNQPQHF	TGTGCCAGCAGCTTACAAAAAAATCAGCCCCAGCATTTT
-	-	TRBV7-9	15	TRBJ2-5	CASSLNGGRQETQYF	TGTGCCAGCAGCTTAAACGGCGGACGACAAGAGACCCAGTACTTC
-	-	TRBV20-1	16	TRBJ2-3	CSAPKGGLSFTDTQYF	TGCAGTGCCCCCAAGGGTGGTCTATCATTCACAGATACGCAGTATTTT
few	TRBD2	TRBV25-1	13	TRBJ2-2	CASTAGVTGELFF	TGTGCCAGCACCGCGGGGGTCACCGGGGAGCTGTTTTTT
-	-	TRBV5-1	13	TRBJ2-7	CASSSRTDNEQYF	TGCGCCAGCAGCAGTCGGACGGATAACGAGCAGTACTTC
-	TRBD1	TRBV7-9	15	TRBJ1-1	CASSLEGAPNTEAFF	TGTGCCAGCAGCTTAGAGGGGGCGCCGAACACTGAAGCTTTCTTT
few	TRBD1	TRBV12-3/TRBV12-4	14	TRBJ1-3	CASSPTGSGNTIYF	TGTGCCAGCAGTCCGACAGGGTCTGGAAACACCATATATTTT
-	-	TRBV19	13	TRBJ2-2	CATSDRGTGELFF	TGTGCCACCTCGGACCGGGGTACCGGGGAGCTGTTTTTT
few	TRBD2	TRBV27	18	TRBJ2-7	CASSCGLAGRNTSYEQYF	TGTGCCAGCAGCTGTGGACTAGCGGGTCGAAACACCTCCTACGAGCAGTACTTC
few	TRBD2	TRBV6-2/TRBV6-3	16	TRBJ2-7	CASRSGRSGHPYEQYF	TGTGCCAGCAGATCCGGGAGGAGCGGCCACCCTTACGAGCAGTACTTC
few	TRBD1	TRBV24-1	15	TRBJ1-3	CATSDSRTGGNTIYF	TGTGCCACCAGTGACTCGAGGACAGGTGGAAACACCATATATTTT
-	-	TRBV6-2/TRBV6-3	17	TRBJ1-5	CASSYSRGPGPDQPQHF	TGTGCCAGCAGTTACTCAAGGGGACCGGGTCCGGATCAGCCCCAGCATTTT
medium-sized	-	TRBV12-3/TRBV12-4	13	TRBJ2-7	CASSLTRYYEQYF	TGTGCCAGCAGTCTTACAAGATACTACGAGCAGTACTTC
few	-	TRBV9	15	TRBJ2-2	CASSVASGRTGELFF	TGTGCCAGCAGCGTAGCTTCCGGACGCACCGGGGAGCTGTTTTTT
-	-	TRBV30	13	TRBJ1-2	CAWNAGANYGYTF	TGTGCCTGGAACGCAGGGGCTAACTATGGCTACACCTTC
-	-	TRBV20-1	15	TRBJ2-3	CSARDRELGTDTQYF	TGCAGTGCTAGAGATAGGGAGTTGGGCACAGATACGCAGTATTTT
-	-	TRBV5-1	14	TRBJ2-7	CASSSPGAKYEQYF	TGCGCCAGCAGCTCGCCGGGGGCGAAATACGAGCAGTACTTC
few	TRBD2	TRBV12-3/TRBV12-4	15	TRBJ2-7	CASSSQTSGGYEQYF	TGTGCCAGCAGTTCGCAGACTAGCGGGGGCTACGAGCAGTACTTC
-	-	TRBV6-6	15	TRBJ2-3	CASSYNRASTDTQYF	TGTGCCAGCAGTTACAATCGGGCTAGCACAGATACGCAGTATTTT
few	-	TRBV6-5	14	TRBJ2-6	CASSVGTGANVLTF	TGTGCCAGCAGTGTGGGGACTGGGGCCAACGTCCTGACTTTC
-	-	TRBV7-8	16	TRBJ2-5	CASRTNFRSPEETQYF	TGTGCCAGCAGGACAAACTTCCGGTCTCCGGAAGAGACCCAGTACTTC
many	-	TRBV11-2	15	TRBJ2-1	CASSSTGSSYNEQFF	TGTGCCAGCAGCTCTACAGGGAGCTCCTACAATGAGCAGTTCTTC
few	-	TRBV12-3/TRBV12-4	12	TRBJ2-1	CASTRSGAKQFF	TGTGCCAGCACCCGGAGTGGGGCGAAGCAGTTCTTC
-	-	TRBV12-3/TRBV12-4	15	TRBJ1-6	CASQRGGGYNSPLHF	TGTGCCAGTCAGAGGGGGGGGGGTTATAATTCACCCCTCCACTTT
-	TRBD1	TRBV5-1	15	TRBJ2-3	CASSSQGALTDTQYF	TGCGCCAGCAGCTCGCAGGGGGCTCTTACAGATACGCAGTATTTT
-	-	TRBV19	16	TRBJ2-7	CASSSGKAGLSYEQYF	TGTGCCAGTAGTAGCGGGAAGGCAGGTCTCTCCTACGAGCAGTACTTC
few	TRBD2	TRBV5-1	18	TRBJ2-4	CASSDGLAGGPAKNIQYF	TGCGCCAGCAGCGACGGACTAGCGGGGGGCCCGGCCAAAAACATTCAGTACTTC
few	TRBD1	TRBV5-1	17	TRBJ1-3	CASSLGLTGQGGNTIYF	TGCGCCAGCAGCTTGGGACTGACAGGGCAAGGTGGAAACACCATATATTTT